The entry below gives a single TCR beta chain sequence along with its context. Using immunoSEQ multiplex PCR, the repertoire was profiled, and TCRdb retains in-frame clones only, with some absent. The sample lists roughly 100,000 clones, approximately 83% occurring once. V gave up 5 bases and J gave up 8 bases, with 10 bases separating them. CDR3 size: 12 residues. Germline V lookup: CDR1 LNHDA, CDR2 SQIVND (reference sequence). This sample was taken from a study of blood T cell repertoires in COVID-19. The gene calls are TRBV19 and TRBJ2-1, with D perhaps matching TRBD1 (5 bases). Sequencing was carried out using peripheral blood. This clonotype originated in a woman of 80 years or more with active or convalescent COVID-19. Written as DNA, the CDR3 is TGTGCCAGTAGTGCGACACAGGATGAGCAGTTCTTC. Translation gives CASSATQDEQFF.